This TCR beta chain emerged from a study of response to subunit inactivated influenza vaccine. CDR3 length: 15 residues. After removal of 2 bases from V and 6 bases from J, the junction contained 12 bases not matched to a gene. Germline values: CDR1 DFQATT, CDR2 SNEGSKA (reference sequence). Each CDR3 protein gets one entry after TCRdb re-called the RT-PCR reads with MiXCR. The sample lists around 600,000 distinct CDR3 sequences; about 10% were seen once. Separately, the same data were catalogued under a study of T cells expressing NK-cell markers. This second report adds: Beta-chain TCR cDNA was generated via 5'RACE template switching with UMIs. Several experiments employed an anti-gamma-delta TCR antibody to confine sorting to alpha-beta TCR T cells.

V usage is TRBV20-1 and J usage is TRBJ2-7; 8 bases align to TRBD2. The receptor's source is a man aged 50 or older who received an inactivated influenza vaccine. Sequences were derived from PBMCs from blood, sampled on the day of vaccination. For the CDR3, the DNA is TGCAGTGCTAGAAAGGAGGCTAGCGGGCTCGTCGAGCAGTACTTC. Translating gives CSARKEASGLVEQYF.